This T cell receptor beta chain appears in the sequencing data of a study of blood T cell repertoires in COVID-19. Study-wide background: Donors in the United States, Italy and Spain gave samples during acute or convalescent COVID-19. PBMCs, B-cell-depleted T cells, or T cells provided the cDNA or gDNA that made up the material.

Patients from Seattle were sampled longitudinally, starting during active infection. This clone was seen only once. Original handling: It was from reference gene primer amplification that nucleated cell counts were estimated. Data came from immunoSEQ multiplex PCR; TCRdb stores just in-frame clones and leaves some out. That table is the source of V, J and clone size, and D and trimming were worked out from the DNA. The sample has fewer than 650,000 clones; 85% to 90% are singletons. The V gene lost 6 bases and the J gene lost 8 bases, with 11 bases spanning the gap. The CDR3 is 12 amino acids. CDR1 and CDR2 (germline): MDHEN, SYDVKM.

This sequence originates from a woman aged 45-65 years with COVID-19, enrolled during active disease. The chain recombines TRBV28 with TRBJ2-1; tentatively, D is TRBD2 (6 bases). The sequenced sample was peripheral blood. The CDR3 loop is CASSLGGDEQFF. Written as DNA, the CDR3 is TGTGCCAGCAGCCTGGGGGGAGATGAGCAGTTCTTC.